The 4 T cell receptor beta chains below all came from one sample that was sequenced in a study of T-cell reconstitution after alpha-beta-depleted transplantation in children. The TCRbeta library incorporated unique molecular identifiers. MiXCR, applied by TCRdb to the PCR reads, yields one record per CDR3 protein. Among 180,000 or so distinct CDR3 sequences listed, around 5.9% were seen once. The sample consisted of PBMCs, taken before TCRalphabeta/CD19-depleted stem cell transplant. The receptor source for this set is a girl under three years old with combined immunodeficiency, due to receive a stem cell transplant.

This clonotype has a count of ten or more. The chain employs TRBV15 and TRBJ2-5; a possible D gene is TRBD2 (6 bases). The CDR3 loop spans 16 amino acids. Germline V CDR1 and CDR2: LNHNV, YYDKDF (reference sequence). Trimming shortened V by 1 base and J by 4 bases, and 16 bases separated the two germline ends. CDR3 coding DNA: TGTGCCACCAGCAGAGGCGGGAAGGATTCAGGAGAGACCCAGTACTTC. It encodes CATSRGGKDSGETQYF.

This clonotype was observed many times. This chain links TRBV7-2 with TRBJ1-2; the D is unclear. Germline-derived CDR1 and CDR2 are SGHTA and FQGNSA. This CDR3 region has 16 residues. The V end lost 5 bases, the J end lost 2 bases, and 18 bases lay between the germline ends. The CDR3 DNA reads as TGTGCCAGCAGCCTAGGGTGGAAGGGAGAAAACTATGGCTACACCTTC. Its translation is CASSLGWKGENYGYTF.

This clonotype was picked up a small number of times. The chain recombines TRBV7-6 with TRBJ1-3; no reliable D call. The V gene lost 5 bases and the J gene lost 0 bases, with 17 bases spanning the gap. The CDR3 has 17 amino acids. CDR1 is SGHVS, CDR2 FNYEAQ, per germline. CDR3 DNA: TGTGCCAGCAGCGCACTAAGGCGAACGAGCTCTGGAAACACCATATATTTT. As protein: CASSALRRTSSGNTIYF.

The chain recombines TRBV6-2 or TRBV6-3 with TRBJ2-1, with 12 bases lining up with TRBD2. Germline values: CDR1 MNHEY, CDR2 SVGEGT. CDR3 size: 20 residues. V lost 0 bases, J lost 5 bases, and 14 bases stayed unmatched. The CDR3 sequence is CASSYSRLAGALFPHNEQFF. CDR3 coding DNA: TGTGCCAGCAGTTACTCAAGACTAGCGGGGGCCTTATTCCCCCACAATGAGCAGTTCTTC.